The sequence of this T cell receptor (beta chain) was determined in a study of cytomegalovirus exposure and HLA in healthy donors. Primers included in the PCR were 60 Vbeta and 13 Jbeta primers. Sequenced by immunoSEQ multiplex PCR; TCRdb stores in-frame clones only, minus some. The table records fewer than 90,000 clones, 65% to 80% of them present only once. The germline gives CDR1 SNHLY, CDR2 FYNNEI. CDR3 length: 15 amino acids. The V and J ends lost 6 bases and 1 base, in that order; junction bases with no gene match: 3. Sequencing input: PBMCs. The sequence came from a young man in good health and CMV-seropositive. The chain couples TRBV2 to TRBJ2-1; 10 positions match TRBD2. The CDR3 sequence: CASRSGGASYNEQFF. The CDR3, as DNA: TGTGCCAGCAGAAGCGGGGGGGCTTCCTACAATGAGCAGTTCTTC.